This passage covers 32 T cell receptor beta chains from one sample sequenced in a study of Ad26.COV2.S vaccination and SARS-CoV-2 variants. Sequencing was performed with immunoSEQ multiplex PCR; in TCRdb, only in-frame clones are kept and a portion is missing. The sample lists about 320,000 clones; about nine tenths were seen once. As to treatment: over 15 received Ad26.COV2.S at low or high dose, single or two shots; roughly five received placebo; per-sample allocation not given. Repertoires come from day 63 after the first vaccine or placebo injection. This sample comprised peripheral blood, obtained in a trial of Ad26.COV2.S vaccine versus placebo. These receptors were taken from a person between 18 and 65 years old who received the Ad26.COV2.S COVID-19 vaccine or a placebo.

The chain combines TRBV12-5 with TRBJ2-1, with TRBD2 as a possible D gene (6 bases). The germline CDR1 and CDR2 sequences are LGHNT and FRNRAP. CDR3 length: 15 residues. V was trimmed by 7 bases and J by 3 bases, leaving 16 bases between them. The CDR3 spells CASVPKEGLYNEQFF. The CDR3 bases are TGTGCTAGTGTCCCTAAGGAGGGTCTCTACAATGAGCAGTTCTTC.

The V call is TRBV9, the J call TRBJ1-1, with a possible D match to TRBD1 (6 bases). CDR3 length equals 14 residues. The ends were cut back, 6 bases at V and 1 base at J, with 13 bases in the middle. Germline CDR1 and CDR2: SGDLS and YYNGEE. The CDR3 DNA reads as TGTGCCAGCAACCCGGGACACGGGAACACTGAAGCTTTCTTT. It encodes CASNPGHGNTEAFF.

The chain carries TRBV19 and TRBJ1-6, with 8 bases aligning to TRBD1. Germline CDR1 LNHDA, CDR2 SQIVND (reference sequence). CDR3 length: 14 amino acids. The ends lost 4 bases at V and 9 bases at J; junction bases unmatched: 5. The CDR3 is CASSRGQGSSPLHF. The CDR3 DNA sequence: TGTGCCAGTAGTAGAGGACAGGGATCTTCACCCCTCCACTTT.

This clone has more than one count but fewer than ten. The genes are TRBV27 and TRBJ2-7; D gene uncertain. CDR3 size: 14 residues. Between the trimmed V and J ends, which lost 3 bases and 4 bases, there was a span of 13 bases. The germline V gene encodes CDR1 MNHEY and CDR2 SMNVEV (reference sequence). This chain's CDR3 is CASSFQSGPYEQYF. The CDR3 nucleotides read TGTGCCAGCAGTTTTCAGTCCGGGCCATACGAGCAGTACTTC.

This chain joins TRBV13 and TRBJ1-2; D might be TRBD1 (5 bases). The V gene's germline CDR1 is PRHDT and CDR2 FYEKMQ (reference sequence). Between the trimmed V and J ends, which lost 4 bases and 4 bases, there was a span of 10 bases. The CDR3 covers 13 residues. The CDR3 loop is CASSSRDGYGYTF. CDR3 DNA: TGTGCCAGCAGCTCCAGGGATGGCTATGGCTACACCTTC.

The V gene is TRBV5-1, the J gene TRBJ1-1; the D gene is possibly TRBD1 (5 bases). This CDR3 spans 15 amino acids. Per the germline V gene, CDR1 is SGHRS and CDR2 is YFSETQ. V was clipped by 4 bases and J by 2 bases, with 15 bases between them. For the CDR3, the DNA is TGCGCCAGCAGCACGACCCGGGACCGAAACACTGAAGCTTTCTTT. The encoded protein is CASSTTRDRNTEAFF.

The chain recombines TRBV7-2 with TRBJ2-3; 9 bases are a match to TRBD2. CDR3 length: 17 amino acids. Germline V gene data show CDR1 as SGHTA and CDR2 as FQGNSA. The ends lost 1 base at V and 5 bases at J; junction bases unmatched: 10. CDR3 sequence (DNA): TGTGCCAGCAGCTTAGTCGCCGGCGGGGGGGCTCAAGATACGCAGTATTTT. Amino acids: CASSLVAGGGAQDTQYF.

In this sample, this clone turned up once. This chain links TRBV9 with TRBJ2-1; TRBD2 aligns across 8 bases. This CDR3 comprises 15 residues. With V trimmed by 0 bases and J by 5 bases, 4 bases remained unmatched. CDR1 and CDR2 (germline): SGDLS, YYNGEE. The CDR3, as DNA: TGTGCCAGCAGCGTAGACGGGGGGGCCAACAATGAGCAGTTCTTC. Its protein is CASSVDGGANNEQFF.

The J gene is TRBJ1-3, the V gene TRBV7-9; D unresolved. CDR1 and CDR2 from the germline V gene are SEHNR and FQNEAQ (reference sequence). The CDR3 spans 12 residues. Trimming cost V 4 bases and J 3 bases, with 4 bases left between them. The CDR3 sequence is CASSSGGNTIYF. CDR3 nucleotides: TGTGCCAGCAGCTCCGGTGGAAACACCATATATTTT.

The chain combines TRBV19 with TRBJ1-2; D unresolved. Deletions cut 5 bases from V and 9 bases from J, with 10 bases between. Germline V CDR1 and CDR2: LNHDA, SQIVND (reference sequence). CDR3 length: 11 amino acids. Here the CDR3 reads CASSEIASYTF. Here the CDR3 DNA reads TGTGCCAGTAGTGAGATTGCGAGCTACACCTTC.

The chain is built from TRBV13 and TRBJ2-5; D gene uncertain. V dropped 5 bases and J dropped 2 bases, with 9 bases sitting between them. This CDR3 comprises 13 residues. Germline V gene sequence: CDR1 PRHDT, CDR2 FYEKMQ (reference sequence). In nucleotides, the CDR3 is TGTGCCAGCAGCCCTCCTGGGCAAGAGACCCAGTACTTC. It is translated as CASSPPGQETQYF.

The rearrangement joins TRBV4-1 to TRBJ2-7, with TRBD1 matching 7 bases. This CDR3 is built from 14 residues. With V trimmed by 4 bases and J by 3 bases, 6 bases remained unmatched. From germline, CDR1 is MGHRA and CDR2 YSYEKL. CDR3 coding DNA: TGCGCCAGCAGCCCATGGGACAGAGTCTACGAGCAGTACTTC. It codes for CASSPWDRVYEQYF.

The CDR3 nucleotides are TGTGCCAGCCTGAGGACTCTCGGAGGACAGCCCCAGCATTTT. This sequence encodes CASLRTLGGQPQHF. The chain is built from TRBV6-5 and TRBJ1-5; D not certain. V lost 8 bases to trimming and J lost 7 bases, with 18 bases between them. The germline V gene encodes CDR1 MNHEY and CDR2 SVGAGI. The CDR3 runs to 14 residues.

Only a few counts were recorded for this clone. This chain joins TRBV2 and TRBJ1-3; D is undetermined. The germline V gene encodes CDR1 SNHLY and CDR2 FYNNEI. V dropped 7 bases and J dropped 2 bases, with 9 bases sitting between them. The length of the CDR3 is 13 residues. The CDR3, as DNA: TGTGCCAGCACCGGGAGCACTGGAAACACCATATATTTT. It yields the protein CASTGSTGNTIYF.

Comment on this clone: This sample includes further DNA sequences coding for the same CDR3. The chain couples TRBV6-5 to TRBJ1-1, with D possibly TRBD1 on 6 matching bases. In germline, CDR1 is MNHEY, CDR2 SVGAGI. The CDR3 spans 13 residues. V lost 6 bases and J 1 base, leaving 9 bases between the germline ends. The CDR3 is CASRDRRNTEAFF. The DNA of the CDR3 is TGTGCCAGCAGAGACAGGCGGAACACTGAAGCTTTCTTT.

The rearrangement joins TRBV7-6 to TRBJ2-1; D is possibly TRBD2 (6 bases). The length of the CDR3 is 15 residues. Germline-derived CDR1 and CDR2 are SGHVS and FNYEAQ. V lost 1 base and J lost 2, with 9 bases in between. The CDR3 is CASSLVGGTYNEQFF. In nucleotides, the CDR3 is TGTGCCAGCAGCTTAGTGGGGGGTACCTACAATGAGCAGTTCTTC.

The chain employs TRBV4-1 and TRBJ2-3; the match to TRBD1 covers 10 bases. This CDR3 spans 18 amino acids. Germline-derived CDR1 and CDR2 are MGHRA and YSYEKL. V shed 3 bases, J shed 4 bases, and the junction held 13 bases outside the gene matches. The CDR3 bases are TGCGCCAGCAGCCACCTCCCGGGACAGGGGTCAACCGCAGATACGCAGTATTTT. This gives the protein CASSHLPGQGSTADTQYF.

This rearrangement joins TRBV11-2 to TRBJ2-7; 11 bases fit TRBD2. The CDR3 has 15 residues. V dropped 5 bases and J dropped 6; count of bases not matched to a gene: 9. Germline V gives CDR1 SGHAT, CDR2 FQNNGV. The CDR3 loop reads CASSPGTSGGGEQYF. CDR3 DNA: TGTGCCAGCAGCCCCGGGACTAGCGGAGGAGGCGAGCAGTACTTC. Supplemented by reference TRBV11-2 and TRBJ2-7, the full variable domain reads EAGVAQSPRYKIIEKRQSVAFWCNPISGHATLYWYQQILGQGPKLLIQFQNNGVVDDSQLPKDRFSAERLKGVDSTLKIQPAKLEDSAVYLCASSPGTSGGGEQYFGPGTRLTVT.

A single count supports this clone. This rearrangement joins TRBV6-2 or TRBV6-3 to TRBJ1-2; no definite D call. Between the trimmed V and J ends, which lost 5 bases and 4 bases, there was a span of 8 bases. Looked up from germline, CDR1 is MNHEY and CDR2 is SVGEGT. The CDR3 length is 12 residues. CDR3 sequence reads: CASSGSSYGYTF. In DNA, the CDR3 is TGTGCCAGCAGTGGGAGCTCCTATGGCTACACCTTC.

The sample holds a few counts of this clone. The chain links TRBV11-3 to TRBJ2-3; perhaps D is TRBD1 or TRBD2 (5 bases each). The CDR3 sequence is 9 residues long. Germline V gene sequence: CDR1 SGHNT, CDR2 YENEEA. V lost 11 bases to trimming and J lost 12 bases, with 12 bases between them. The CDR3 nucleotides are TGTGCCCGTCAGGGACCACAGTATTTT. It yields the protein CARQGPQYF. The whole variable domain, filled in from reference TRBV11-3 and TRBJ2-3, reads EAGVVQSPRYKIIEKKQPVAFWCNPISGHNTLYWYLQNLGQGPELLIRYENEEAVDDSQLPKDRFSAERLKGVDSTLKIQPAELGDSAVYLCARQGPQYFGPGTRLTVL.

The rearrangement links TRBV29-1 to TRBJ1-4, with 11 bases aligning to TRBD1. The CDR3 covers 15 residues. The V and J ends lost 2 bases and 7 bases, in that order; junction bases with no gene match: 6. CDR1 and CDR2 (germline): SQVTM, ANQGSEA. The chain's CDR3 is CSVETQGQGGEKLFF. The CDR3 DNA reads as TGCAGCGTTGAAACTCAGGGACAGGGGGGTGAAAAACTGTTTTTT. Drawing the rest from reference TRBV29-1 and TRBJ1-4, the complete variable domain is SAVISQKPSRDICQRGTSLTIQCQVDSQVTMMFWYRQQPGQSLTLIATANQGSEATYESGFVIDKFPISRPNLTFSTLTVSNMSPEDSSIYLCSVETQGQGGEKLFFGSGTQLSVL.

J is TRBJ2-3 and V is TRBV6-2 or TRBV6-3, with 12 bases that match TRBD2. CDR3 length: 17 amino acids. J gave up 3 bases and V 2 bases, and 6 bases lay outside the gene matches. Germline CDR1 is MNHEY and CDR2 is SVGEGT. DNA of the CDR3: TGTGCCAGCAGTTACCTCGGCCTAGCGGGGGGGACAGATACGCAGTATTTT. It codes for CASSYLGLAGGTDTQYF.

This clone was recorded a few times. The rearrangement joins TRBV11-3 to TRBJ2-1, with 12 bases identical to TRBD2. Germline CDR1 SGHNT, CDR2 YENEEA. The CDR3 has 17 residues. Trimming removed 6 bases from V and 5 bases from J; junction bases left unmatched: 11. CDR3 in DNA: TGTGCCAGCAGGCTGGGGCTAGCGGGAGGGCCCGACAATGAGCAGTTCTTC. Translated: CASRLGLAGGPDNEQFF.

The V call is TRBV4-1, the J call TRBJ2-1; 9 nucleotides match TRBD2. From germline, CDR1 is MGHRA and CDR2 YSYEKL. V lost 3 bases to trimming and J lost 2 bases; unmatched junction nucleotides: 5. The CDR3 has 16 amino acids. In nucleotides, the CDR3 is TGCGCCAGCAGCCACCTCGGACTAGCGACCTACAATGAGCAGTTCTTC. As protein: CASSHLGLATYNEQFF.

The chain links TRBV24-1 to TRBJ1-5; D might be TRBD1 (5 bases). This CDR3 has 16 residues. Germline loops: CDR1 KGHDR, CDR2 SFDVKD. Trimming stripped 1 base from V and 9 bases from J, with 18 bases between. CDR3 in DNA: TGTGCCACCAGTGATTTTAGGGGCGGGTCAAGTCGGCCCCAGCATTTT. This translates into CATSDFRGGSSRPQHF.

This chain joins TRBV4-3 and TRBJ2-1; possibly TRBD1 or TRBD2 for D (5 bases each). The CDR3 sequence is 15 residues long. CDR1 LGHNA and CDR2 YSLEER come from the germline V gene. V was pared by 0 bases and J by 7 bases, with 13 bases between. CDR3 nucleotides: TGCGCCAGCAGCCAAGAACCGGGGCCCCGAAATGAGCAGTTCTTC. Protein product: CASSQEPGPRNEQFF.

This rearrangement joins TRBV19 to TRBJ1-2; perhaps TRBD1 as D (5 bases). Trimming removed 0 bases at V and 4 bases at J, with 9 bases between. CDR1 and CDR2 from the germline V gene are LNHDA and SQIVND (reference sequence). The CDR3 has 14 residues. The CDR3 DNA reads TGTGCCAGTAGTATAGAGGCGGGGGTCTATGGCTACACCTTC. Translating gives CASSIEAGVYGYTF. The entire variable domain, with the rest obtained from reference TRBV19 and TRBJ1-2, is as follows: DGGITQSPKYLFRKEGQNVTLSCEQNLNHDAMYWYRQDPGQGLRLIYYSQIVNDFQKGDIAEGYSVSREKKESFPLTVTSAQKNPTAFYLCASSIEAGVYGYTFGSGTRLTVV.

The V call is TRBV5-6, the J call TRBJ1-2; a weak D match, TRBD1 (5 bases). Looked up from germline, CDR1 is SGHDT and CDR2 is YYEEEE. CDR3 length: 12 amino acids. V gave up 3 bases and J gave up 4 bases, with 7 bases separating them. The CDR3: CASSSDSYGYTF. In DNA form, the CDR3 reads TGTGCCAGCAGCTCCGACAGCTATGGCTACACCTTC.

The genes are TRBV15 and TRBJ2-3; D perhaps matches TRBD1 (6 bases). Trimming cost V 10 bases and J 2 bases, with 10 bases left between them. The CDR3 has 12 amino acids. Germline V CDR1 and CDR2: LNHNV, YYDKDF (reference sequence). The CDR3 DNA sequence: TGTGCCAGCAGGGGCTACACAGATACGCAGTATTTT. Protein sequence: CASRGYTDTQYF.

V usage is TRBV6-2 or TRBV6-3 and J usage is TRBJ2-2, with a weak D call TRBD1 (6 bases). Germline values: CDR1 MNHEY, CDR2 SVGEGT. V was trimmed by 6 bases and J by 8 bases, leaving 16 bases between them. This CDR3 region has 14 residues. This CDR3 is CASSRYRDTGELFF. The CDR3 bases are TGTGCCAGCAGCCGATACAGGGATACGGGGGAGCTGTTTTTT.

The V call is TRBV6-2 or TRBV6-3, the J call TRBJ2-1, with 10 positions matching TRBD2. In germline, CDR1 is MNHEY, CDR2 SVGEGT. Trimming cost V 6 bases and J 6 bases; bases outside gene matches: 8. The CDR3 is 15 amino acids. The CDR3 DNA follows: TGTGCCAGCAGCCACAGGACTAGCGGCCGCAATGAGCAGTTCTTC. Its translation: CASSHRTSGRNEQFF.

V and J are TRBV18 and TRBJ2-5; 9 positions agree with TRBD1. Germline CDR1 KGHSH, CDR2 LQKENI. The CDR3 extends over 15 amino acids. The junction had 8 bases not matched to a gene; V was cut back by 6 bases and J by 3 bases. The CDR3 nucleotides read TGTGCCAGCTCGCTCCCGGGACAGGGAAAAGAGACCCAGTACTTC. Encoded protein: CASSLPGQGKETQYF.